This T cell receptor beta chain derives from a study of shared clonotypes between healthy human individuals. Profiling relied on immunoSEQ multiplex PCR, and the TCRdb table lists in-frame clones only, not all of them. The profile shows 600,000 to 750,000 clones, over 55% of them singletons. CDR1 and CDR2 from the germline V gene are MNHEY and SMNVEV (reference sequence). Trimming stripped 6 bases from V and 1 base from J, with 12 bases between. This CDR3 comprises 14 residues. Sequencing was carried out using memory CD4+ T cells sorted from blood. Subset in this sample: CD45RA-negative fraction. The rearrangement uses TRBV27 and TRBJ1-1, with D unclear. The receptor was isolated from a woman between 25 and 40 years old in good health. The CDR3 sequence is CASRLTVGNTEAFF. CDR3 DNA sequence: TGTGCCAGCAGATTGACGGTGGGGAACACTGAAGCTTTCTTT.